This note documents a single T cell receptor (beta chain) sequence. Per germline, CDR1 SGHRS and CDR2 YFSETQ. The CDR3 has 18 residues. The V and J ends lost 0 bases and 6 bases, in that order; junction bases with no gene match: 16. This sample was taken from a study of cytomegalovirus exposure and HLA in healthy donors. For the study at large: Of the donors genotyped, about 390 in all, about 80% fell in the Caucasian-associated ancestry cluster.

The PCR employed 60 Vbeta primers together with 13 Jbeta primers. Repertoires were generated with immunoSEQ multiplex PCR, while TCRdb's copy carries only in-frame clones and drops some. The table has tens of thousands of clones, around 73% seen once. This rearrangement joins TRBV5-1 to TRBJ2-7; 9 bases agree with TRBD1. The specimen sequenced was PBMCs. The clonotype comes from a man between 45 and 60 years old in good health and CMV-seronegative. CDR3 sequence: CASSLVLGQGFRGGEQYF. The CDR3 coding sequence is TGCGCCAGCAGCTTGGTTTTGGGACAGGGATTTAGGGGCGGCGAGCAGTACTTC.